Shown below are 31 T cell receptor beta chains from a single sample sequenced in a study of blood T cell repertoires in COVID-19. Repertoires were generated with immunoSEQ multiplex PCR, while TCRdb's copy carries only in-frame clones and drops some. The table shows 85,000 to 120,000 clones, with about 79% occurring only once. The sample consisted of peripheral blood. These receptors all come from a man older than 75 with COVID-19, enrolled during active disease.

The chain is built from TRBV6-5 and TRBJ1-1, with 7 positions matching TRBD1. With 6 bases clipped from V and 11 bases from J, the junction kept 12 bases outside the gene matches. The CDR3 is 13 amino acids. CDR1 and CDR2 (germline): MNHEY, SVGAGI. The CDR3 sequence: CASSVTGLLGAFF. The CDR3, as DNA: TGTGCCAGCAGCGTGACAGGGCTCCTGGGGGCTTTCTTT.

This chain uses TRBV30 with TRBJ2-3, with D perhaps matching TRBD2 (5 bases). Germline assignment: CDR1 GTSNPN and CDR2 SVGIG (reference sequence). V was shortened by 1 base and J by 6 bases, with 11 bases between the two germline ends. There are 13 residues in the CDR3. The CDR3 sequence: CAWSGTLGDTQYF. The CDR3 coding sequence is TGTGCCTGGAGTGGGACTCTTGGGGATACGCAGTATTTT.

This rearrangement joins TRBV29-1 to TRBJ2-5; a possible D gene is TRBD1 (6 bases). Germline CDR1 SQVTM, CDR2 ANQGSEA. Trimming stripped 3 bases from V and 1 base from J, with 12 bases between. This CDR3 is 14 amino acids long. The CDR3 DNA is TGCAGCGTTGACTGGGGGCTGCCCCAAGAGACCCAGTACTTC. Encoded protein: CSVDWGLPQETQYF.

The chain uses TRBV27 and TRBJ2-1, with D perhaps matching TRBD2 (6 bases). Germline lookup yields CDR1 MNHEY and CDR2 SMNVEV (reference sequence). CDR3 length: 15 residues. The V end was cut by 7 bases, the J end by 6 bases, with 19 bases between. CDR3 coding DNA: TGTGCCAGCACCAACAGACTAGAAGTTGGCAATGAGCAGTTCTTC. Amino acid sequence: CASTNRLEVGNEQFF.

The sample holds a few counts of this clone. In DNA, the CDR3 is TGCAGTGCTAGTAGCGGGACAGAGACCCAGTACTTC. Translation: CSASSGTETQYF. The chain couples TRBV20-1 to TRBJ2-5; TRBD2 aligns across 8 bases. CDR1 and CDR2 from the germline V gene are DFQATT and SNEGSKA (reference sequence). V shed 3 bases, J shed 4 bases, and the junction held 1 base outside the gene matches. The CDR3 runs to 12 residues.

The rearrangement joins TRBV3-1 (or the pseudogene TRBV3-2) to TRBJ2-4, with D possibly TRBD2 on 6 matching bases. Germline CDR1 is LGHDT and CDR2 is YNNKEL (reference sequence). The CDR3 spans 18 residues. The V end was cut by 1 base, the J end by 5 bases, with 21 bases between. CDR3 sequence (DNA): TGTGCCAGCAGCCAAGGCCCACCGGTGGGGGGTCGTGAAAACATTCAGTACTTC. This codes for CASSQGPPVGGRENIQYF.

This clone was observed a handful of times. The chain links TRBV5-4 to TRBJ1-2, with TRBD1 matching over 9 bases. This CDR3 is 11 amino acids long. In germline, CDR1 is SGHNT, CDR2 YYREEE (reference sequence). The V and J ends lost 4 bases and 11 bases, in that order; junction bases with no gene match: 3. CDR3 in amino acids: CASSPGQGYTF. DNA of the CDR3: TGTGCCAGCAGCCCCGGACAGGGGTACACCTTC.

The genes are TRBV6-5 and TRBJ1-2; D is perhaps TRBD1 (6 bases). Trimming removed 7 bases at V and 8 bases at J, with 23 bases between. CDR1 MNHEY and CDR2 SVGAGI come from the germline V gene. This CDR3 comprises 15 residues. CDR3 coding DNA: TGTGCCAGCAATCTCTTGACAGGCGGTACGATCGGCTACACCTTC. Encoded protein: CASNLLTGGTIGYTF.

V gene TRBV6-5 combines with J gene TRBJ1-2; TRBD1 is a possible D gene (5 bases). Looked up from germline, CDR1 is MNHEY and CDR2 is SVGAGI. Trimming stripped 8 bases from V and 2 bases from J, with 15 bases between. The CDR3 is made up of 14 amino acids. The CDR3 region is CASSSGGSNYGYTF. CDR3 nucleotides: TGTGCCAGCTCGTCGGGGGGTTCAAACTATGGCTACACCTTC.

This chain uses TRBV2 with TRBJ2-1; TRBD2 agrees at 10 bases. Germline CDR1 and CDR2: SNHLY and FYNNEI. CDR3 size: 16 residues. With 3 bases clipped from V and 6 bases from J, the junction kept 8 bases outside the gene matches. CDR3 protein: CASSDLAGEGGNEQFF. CDR3 bases: TGTGCCAGCAGTGATCTAGCGGGAGAGGGGGGCAATGAGCAGTTCTTC. Full variable domain (missing parts from reference TRBV2 and TRBJ2-1): EPEVTQTPSHQVTQMGQEVILRCVPISNHLYFYWYRQILGQKVEFLVSFYNNEISEKSEIFDDQFSVERPDGSNFTLKIRSTKLEDSAMYFCASSDLAGEGGNEQFFGPGTRLTVL.

The chain is built from TRBV5-4 and TRBJ2-1, with D possibly being TRBD2 (5 bases). Germline V lookup: CDR1 SGHNT, CDR2 YYREEE (reference sequence). The CDR3 spans 15 residues. The germline V and J ends were trimmed by 7 bases and 0 bases, with 14 bases remaining between them. The CDR3 sequence is CASSERLSSYNEQFF. CDR3 in DNA: TGTGCCAGCTCTGAGCGGTTGAGCTCCTACAATGAGCAGTTCTTC. The variable domain in full, completed from reference TRBV5-4 and TRBJ2-1, reads ETGVTQSPTHLIKTRGQQVTLRCSSQSGHNTVSWYQQALGQGPQFIFQYYREEENGRGNFPPRFSGLQFPNYSSELNVNALELDDSALYLCASSERLSSYNEQFFGPGTRLTVL.

V is TRBV28 and J is TRBJ1-4, with D perhaps TRBD1 (5 bases). The CDR3 length is 11 residues. The V gene's germline CDR1 is MDHEN and CDR2 SYDVKM. V was cut by 11 bases and J by 8 bases, with 12 bases left in between. CDR3 in amino acids: CASQGWEKLFF. The DNA of the CDR3 is TGTGCCTCTCAGGGCTGGGAAAAACTGTTTTTT.

The J gene is TRBJ2-7, the V gene TRBV7-3; a weak D match, TRBD1 (6 bases). CDR3 length: 15 residues. The V gene's germline CDR1 is SGHTA and CDR2 FQGTGA. V lost 5 bases and J lost 2, with 16 bases in between. The CDR3 region is CASSPSGTTTYEQYF. Here the CDR3 DNA reads TGTGCCAGCAGCCCATCCGGGACAACGACCTACGAGCAGTACTTC.

This clone was picked up many times. The chain carries TRBV28 and TRBJ1-1, with 9 bases that match TRBD1. The CDR3 length is 14 residues. V lost 4 bases and J lost 4; bases outside the gene matches: 4. Germline V gene data show CDR1 as MDHEN and CDR2 as SYDVKM. The CDR3 here is CASSWTGVGTEAFF. CDR3 sequence (DNA): TGTGCCAGCAGTTGGACAGGGGTGGGCACTGAAGCTTTCTTT.

The chain couples TRBV11-2 to TRBJ2-2, with D possibly being TRBD2 (5 bases). CDR1 and CDR2 (germline): SGHAT, FQNNGV. Trimming left V 5 bases short and J 6 bases short, with 13 bases between. This CDR3 spans 14 amino acids. CDR3 region: CASSPELASGELFF. The CDR3 DNA reads as TGTGCCAGCAGCCCCGAGCTAGCCTCCGGGGAGCTGTTTTTT. Together with reference TRBV11-2 and TRBJ2-2, the CDR3 gives the full variable domain: EAGVAQSPRYKIIEKRQSVAFWCNPISGHATLYWYQQILGQGPKLLIQFQNNGVVDDSQLPKDRFSAERLKGVDSTLKIQPAKLEDSAVYLCASSPELASGELFFGEGSRLTVL.

This clone was recorded only once. This sequence joins TRBV27 and TRBJ2-1; D might be TRBD2 (5 bases). CDR3 length equals 16 residues. Per germline, CDR1 MNHEY and CDR2 SMNVEV (reference sequence). Trimming removed 6 bases from V and 3 bases from J, with 18 bases in between. The CDR3 protein is CASSQRGSSYYNEQFF. The CDR3 DNA reads as TGTGCCAGCAGCCAAAGAGGGTCCTCTTACTACAATGAGCAGTTCTTC.

J is TRBJ2-1 and V is TRBV5-6; weak D call: TRBD1 (6 bases). Trimming stripped 6 bases from V and 9 bases from J, with 19 bases between. Per the germline V gene, CDR1 is SGHDT and CDR2 is YYEEEE. This CDR3 spans 14 amino acids. For the CDR3, the DNA is TGTGCCAGCAAGGTCGTAACAGGGTCGGGTGAGCAGTTCTTC. Protein: CASKVVTGSGEQFF.

This sequence joins TRBV18 and TRBJ1-1, with D possibly matching TRBD1 (6 bases). There are 14 residues in the CDR3. Trimming removed 3 bases from V and 1 base from J, with 9 bases in between. Per germline, CDR1 KGHSH and CDR2 LQKENI. Here the CDR3 reads CASSPTGTNTEAFF. The CDR3 nucleotides are TGTGCCAGCTCACCGACAGGAACGAACACTGAAGCTTTCTTT.

The V and J genes are TRBV6-5 and TRBJ2-7, with TRBD2 matching over 11 bases. The germline gives CDR1 MNHEY, CDR2 SVGAGI. V gave up 0 bases and J gave up 3 bases; unmatched junction bases: 1. The CDR3 totals 15 residues. CDR3 in amino acids: CASSYSTSGDYEQYF. CDR3 nucleotides: TGTGCCAGCAGTTACTCGACTAGCGGGGACTACGAGCAGTACTTC.

In its sample, this clone was seen a few times. The chain is built from TRBV28 and TRBJ1-2, with no clear D. The CDR3 covers 14 residues. Germline V CDR1 and CDR2: MDHEN, SYDVKM. The V end was cut by 3 bases, the J end by 2 bases, with 10 bases between. The CDR3 here is CASSFVSANYGYTF. For the CDR3, the DNA is TGTGCCAGCAGTTTCGTAAGCGCAAACTATGGCTACACCTTC.

This chain connects TRBV28 to TRBJ1-1; TRBD1 aligns across 7 bases. J gave up 3 bases and V 4 bases, and 5 bases lay outside the gene matches. The CDR3 loop spans 14 amino acids. Germline V CDR1 and CDR2: MDHEN, SYDVKM. This chain's CDR3 is CASSSPTGYTEAFF. DNA of the CDR3: TGTGCCAGCAGTTCCCCGACAGGGTACACTGAAGCTTTCTTT.

J is TRBJ2-2 and V is TRBV2, with 12 bases matching TRBD2. Germline lookup yields CDR1 SNHLY and CDR2 FYNNEI. The trim removed 6 bases at V and 5 bases at J, leaving 4 bases unmatched. This CDR3 has 15 residues. The CDR3 is CASRGTSGPTGELFF. The CDR3 coding sequence is TGTGCCAGCAGGGGGACTAGCGGGCCTACCGGGGAGCTGTTTTTT.

The V gene is TRBV2, the J gene TRBJ2-1; 8 bases are a match to TRBD2. V was pared by 6 bases and J by 5 bases, with 6 bases of the junction left unmatched. The CDR3 is 14 amino acids. Germline V gene sequence: CDR1 SNHLY, CDR2 FYNNEI. The CDR3 DNA reads TGTGCCAGCAGAGGGACTAGGGACCACAATGAGCAGTTCTTC. It encodes CASRGTRDHNEQFF.

The chain employs TRBV15 and TRBJ1-2; unclear D gene. Looked up from germline, CDR1 is LNHNV and CDR2 is YYDKDF (reference sequence). The germline V and J ends were trimmed by 0 bases and 2 bases, with 10 bases remaining between them. The CDR3 totals 15 residues. The CDR3 region is CATSREPGINYGYTF. Here the CDR3 DNA reads TGTGCCACCAGCAGAGAACCGGGAATCAACTATGGCTACACCTTC.

The chain is built from TRBV11-2 and TRBJ2-5; tentatively, D is TRBD1 (6 bases). V dropped 5 bases and J dropped 5 bases, with 15 bases sitting between them. This CDR3 has 14 residues. Germline CDR1 and CDR2: SGHAT and FQNNGV. CDR3 nucleotide sequence: TGTGCCAGCAGCGAAACACAGGGAGTCGAGACCCAGTACTTC. Translated, it gives CASSETQGVETQYF.

The chain joins TRBV29-1 to TRBJ2-3; D is perhaps TRBD2 (5 bases). Germline V gene sequence: CDR1 SQVTM, CDR2 ANQGSEA. The V gene lost 3 bases and the J gene lost 11 bases, with 18 bases spanning the gap. CDR3 length: 13 residues. The CDR3 reads CSVDLVLGVGQYF. CDR3 sequence (DNA): TGCAGCGTTGACCTTGTCCTCGGGGTCGGGCAGTATTTT.

The chain carries TRBV7-9 and TRBJ2-3, with 10 bases identical to TRBD1. Germline V CDR1 and CDR2: SEHNR, FQNEAQ (reference sequence). This CDR3 contains 14 residues. Trimming took 4 bases from V and 7 from J; bases not matched to a gene: 5. The CDR3 region has the DNA TGTGCCAGCAGCTCGGACAGGGGGGGGCATACGCAGTATTTT. Its protein product is CASSSDRGGHTQYF.

This chain uses TRBV4-3 with TRBJ2-2; no reliable D call. Trimming stripped 0 bases from V and 2 bases from J, with 4 bases between. Germline V gene data show CDR1 as LGHNA and CDR2 as YSLEER. The CDR3 extends over 14 amino acids. The CDR3: CASSQDSNTGELFF. As DNA, the CDR3 is TGCGCCAGCAGCCAAGACAGTAACACCGGGGAGCTGTTTTTT.

The CDR3 DNA sequence: TGTGCCAGCAGCTTTCGGGAGTCCTACGAGCAGTACTTC. This gives the protein CASSFRESYEQYF. The V gene is TRBV5-6, the J gene TRBJ2-7, with a weak D call TRBD2 (6 bases). With 2 bases removed from V and 1 base from J, the gap between germline ends came to 7 bases. The CDR3 is 13 amino acids. Germline assignment: CDR1 SGHDT and CDR2 YYEEEE.

There are a few counts of this clone. The rearrangement joins TRBV25-1 to TRBJ1-1; no clear D gene. V was pared by 3 bases and J by 7 bases, with 9 bases between. The CDR3 consists of 12 residues. From germline, CDR1 is MGHDK and CDR2 SYGVNS. CDR3 region: CASSDNGGEAFF. The CDR3 bases are TGTGCCAGCAGTGACAACGGAGGTGAAGCTTTCTTT.

This chain connects TRBV4-2 to TRBJ1-4; TRBD1 agrees at 7 bases. V lost 8 bases, J lost 6 bases, and 3 bases stayed unmatched. The CDR3 loop spans 12 amino acids. Looked up from germline, CDR1 is LGHNA and CDR2 is YNFKEQ. The CDR3 DNA reads TGTGCCAGCTGGGACAGTTATGAAAAACTGTTTTTT. Translation: CASWDSYEKLFF.